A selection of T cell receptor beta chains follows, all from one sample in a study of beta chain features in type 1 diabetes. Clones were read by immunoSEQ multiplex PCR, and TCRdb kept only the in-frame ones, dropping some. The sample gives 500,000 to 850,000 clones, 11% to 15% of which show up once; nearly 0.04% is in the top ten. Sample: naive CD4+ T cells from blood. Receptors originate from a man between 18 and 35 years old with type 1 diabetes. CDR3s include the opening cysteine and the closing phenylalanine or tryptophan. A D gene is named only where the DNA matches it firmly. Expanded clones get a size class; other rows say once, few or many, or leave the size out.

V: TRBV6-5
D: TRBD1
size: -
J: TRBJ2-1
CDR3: CASSRGQGGNEQFF
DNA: TGTGCCAGCAGTAGGGGACAGGGGGGCAATGAGCAGTTCTTC

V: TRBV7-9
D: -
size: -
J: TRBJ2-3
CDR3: CASSLGPASTDTQYF
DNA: TGTGCCAGCAGCTTGGGGCCGGCTAGCACAGATACGCAGTATTTT

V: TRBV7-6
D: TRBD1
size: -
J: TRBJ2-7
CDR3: CASSSPDRGTYEQYF
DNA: TGTGCCAGCAGCTCCCCAGACAGGGGTACCTACGAGCAGTACTTC

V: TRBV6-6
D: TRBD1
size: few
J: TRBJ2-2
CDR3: CASSYRAGTEAGELFF
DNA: TGTGCCAGCAGTTACCGAGCCGGGACAGAGGCCGGGGAGCTGTTTTTT

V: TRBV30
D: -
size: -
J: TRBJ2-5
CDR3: CAWSVSVRGTGQYF
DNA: TGTGCCTGGAGTGTATCTGTGAGAGGTACGGGGCAGTACTTC

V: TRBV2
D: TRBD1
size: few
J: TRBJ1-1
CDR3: CASSWGQLNTEAFF
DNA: TGTGCCAGCAGTTGGGGACAGTTGAACACTGAAGCTTTCTTT

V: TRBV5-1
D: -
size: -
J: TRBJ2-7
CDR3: CASSSGPLEAYEQYF
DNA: TGCGCCAGCAGCTCGGGGCCTTTAGAAGCCTACGAGCAGTACTTC

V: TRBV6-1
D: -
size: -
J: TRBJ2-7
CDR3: CASSEGGAIYEQYF
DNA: TGTGCCAGCAGTGAGGGCGGGGCCATCTACGAGCAGTACTTC

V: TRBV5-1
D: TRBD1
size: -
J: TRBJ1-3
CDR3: CASSSSQDRRNTIYF
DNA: TGCGCCAGCAGCTCGAGCCAGGACAGGAGAAACACCATATATTTT

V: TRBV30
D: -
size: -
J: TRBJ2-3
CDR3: CAWSVVAGTQYF
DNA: TGTGCCTGGAGTGTTGTGGCTGGTACGCAGTATTTT

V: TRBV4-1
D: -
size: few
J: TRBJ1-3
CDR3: CASSQEGRAGAGNTIYF
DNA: TGCGCCAGCAGCCAAGAGGGAAGGGCAGGAGCTGGAAACACCATATATTTT

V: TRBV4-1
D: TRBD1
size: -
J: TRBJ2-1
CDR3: CASSQANRGLNEQFF
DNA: TGCGCCAGCAGCCAAGCAAACAGGGGGCTCAATGAGCAGTTCTTC

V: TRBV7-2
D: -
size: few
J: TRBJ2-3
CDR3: CASTLGLALTDTQYF
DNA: TGTGCCAGCACCCTTGGCCTAGCTCTTACAGATACGCAGTATTTT

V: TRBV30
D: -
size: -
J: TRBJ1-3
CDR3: CAWSVAASSGNTIYF
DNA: TGTGCCTGGAGTGTCGCAGCTAGCTCTGGAAACACCATATATTTT

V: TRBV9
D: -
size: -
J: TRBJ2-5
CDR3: CASSVGGLKETQYF
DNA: TGTGCCAGCAGCGTGGGGGGGCTGAAAGAGACCCAGTACTTC

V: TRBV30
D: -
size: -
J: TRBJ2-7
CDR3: CAWSPATYEQYF
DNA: TGTGCCTGGAGTCCGGCTACCTACGAGCAGTACTTC

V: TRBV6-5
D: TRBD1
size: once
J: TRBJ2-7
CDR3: CASSYNLLGQGIEQYF
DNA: TGTGCCAGCAGTTACAATTTACTGGGACAGGGGATCGAGCAGTACTTC

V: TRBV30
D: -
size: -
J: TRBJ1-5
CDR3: CAWNRRETQPQHF
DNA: TGTGCCTGGAATCGCAGGGAGACTCAGCCCCAGCATTTT

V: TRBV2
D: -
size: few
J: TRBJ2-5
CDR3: CASSLGNQETQYF
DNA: TGTGCCAGCAGCTTGGGGAACCAAGAGACCCAGTACTTC

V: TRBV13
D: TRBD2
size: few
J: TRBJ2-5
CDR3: CASSFSGRETQYF
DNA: TGTGCCAGCAGCTTCAGCGGGAGAGAGACCCAGTACTTC

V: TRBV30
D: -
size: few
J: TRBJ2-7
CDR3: CAWSVGGGAPGEQYF
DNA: TGTGCCTGGAGTGTCGGTGGGGGTGCCCCAGGGGAGCAGTACTTC

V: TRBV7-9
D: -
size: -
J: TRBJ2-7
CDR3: CASSLVAIPRGEQYF
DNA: TGTGCCAGCAGCTTAGTAGCCATTCCCCGGGGGGAGCAGTACTTC

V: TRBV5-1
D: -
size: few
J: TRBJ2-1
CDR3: CASSLARMGEDEQFF
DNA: TGCGCCAGCAGCTTGGCCCGAATGGGAGAAGATGAGCAGTTCTTC

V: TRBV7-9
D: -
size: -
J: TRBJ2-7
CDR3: CASSLVRGKGYEQYF
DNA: TGTGCCAGCAGCTTAGTACGGGGAAAGGGTTACGAGCAGTACTTC

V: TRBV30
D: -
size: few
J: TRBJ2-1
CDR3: CAWSQLAYYNEQFF
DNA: TGTGCCTGGAGTCAGCTAGCATACTACAATGAGCAGTTCTTC

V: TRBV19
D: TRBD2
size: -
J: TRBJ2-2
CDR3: CASSQLGLVPGELFF
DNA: TGTGCCAGTAGTCAACTGGGACTAGTGCCCGGGGAGCTGTTTTTT

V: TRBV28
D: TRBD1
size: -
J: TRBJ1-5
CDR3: CASESGQGDQPQHF
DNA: TGTGCCAGCGAGTCGGGACAGGGAGATCAGCCCCAGCATTTT

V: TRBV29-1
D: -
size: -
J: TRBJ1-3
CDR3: CSVEDQVRGNTIYF
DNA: TGCAGCGTTGAAGACCAAGTTAGGGGAAACACCATATATTTT

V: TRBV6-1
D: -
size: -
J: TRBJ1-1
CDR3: CASSSGILYTEAFF
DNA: TGTGCCAGCAGTTCAGGGATATTGTACACTGAAGCTTTCTTT

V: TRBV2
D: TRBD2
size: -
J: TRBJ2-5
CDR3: CASRSGLAGQETQYF
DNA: TGTGCCAGCAGGTCGGGACTAGCGGGACAAGAGACCCAGTACTTC

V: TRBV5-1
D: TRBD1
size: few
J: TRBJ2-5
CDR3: CASSSRQGGETQYF
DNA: TGCGCCAGCAGCAGTCGACAGGGCGGCGAGACCCAGTACTTC

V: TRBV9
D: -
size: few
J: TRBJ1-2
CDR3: CASSVENRVGDGYTF
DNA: TGTGCCAGCAGCGTAGAAAACAGGGTAGGCGATGGCTACACCTTC

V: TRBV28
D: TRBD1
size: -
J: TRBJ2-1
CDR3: CASSSRTGPINEQFF
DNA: TGTGCCAGCAGTTCCCGGACAGGACCGATCAATGAGCAGTTCTTC

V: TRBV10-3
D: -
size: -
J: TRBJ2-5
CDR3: CAISERATSQETQYF
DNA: TGTGCCATCAGTGAGAGGGCCACATCTCAAGAGACCCAGTACTTC

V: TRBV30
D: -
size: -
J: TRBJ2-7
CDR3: CAWSDRSQGAGLSYEQYF
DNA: TGTGCCTGGAGCGACAGGTCCCAGGGAGCGGGGTTATCCTACGAGCAGTACTTC

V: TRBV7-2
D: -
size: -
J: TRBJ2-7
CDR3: CASRATRDLYEQYF
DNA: TGTGCCAGCAGGGCGACCCGGGACCTCTACGAGCAGTACTTC

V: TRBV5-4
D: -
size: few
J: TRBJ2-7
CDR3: CASSLQGEAYEQYF
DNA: TGTGCCAGCAGCTTGCAAGGGGAGGCATACGAGCAGTACTTC

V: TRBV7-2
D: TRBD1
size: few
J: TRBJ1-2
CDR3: CASSPTNGQGYTF
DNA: TGTGCCAGCAGCCCAACAAACGGACAGGGTTACACCTTC

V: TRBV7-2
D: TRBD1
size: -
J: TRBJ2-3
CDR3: CASSRQGARGTDTQYF
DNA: TGTGCCAGCAGCCGACAGGGGGCGCGGGGCACAGATACGCAGTATTTT

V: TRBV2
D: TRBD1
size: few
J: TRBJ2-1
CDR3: CASSGFTGTGVANEQFF
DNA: TGTGCCAGCAGCGGCTTTACCGGGACAGGGGTGGCCAATGAGCAGTTCTTC

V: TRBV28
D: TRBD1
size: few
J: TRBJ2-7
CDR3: CASSYWDRGFYEQYF
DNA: TGTGCCAGCAGTTATTGGGACAGGGGTTTCTACGAGCAGTACTTC

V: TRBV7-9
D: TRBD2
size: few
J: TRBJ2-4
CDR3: CASSLGTSGIDGINIQYF
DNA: TGTGCCAGCAGCCTCGGGACTAGCGGGATCGATGGGATAAACATTCAGTACTTC

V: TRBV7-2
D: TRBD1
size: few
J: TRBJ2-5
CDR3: CASRATTGGMGETQYF
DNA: TGTGCCAGCAGAGCAACGACAGGGGGAATGGGAGAGACCCAGTACTTC

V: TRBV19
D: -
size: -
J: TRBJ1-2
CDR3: CASSIDETAGYTF
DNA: TGTGCCAGTAGTATAGATGAGACTGCTGGCTACACCTTC

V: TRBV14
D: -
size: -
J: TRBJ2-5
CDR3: CASSRGSSETQYF
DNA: TGTGCCAGCAGCCGGGGGTCTTCTGAGACCCAGTACTTC

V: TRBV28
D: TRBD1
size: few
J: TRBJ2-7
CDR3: CASRLTGNEQYF
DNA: TGTGCCAGCAGGCTGACAGGGAACGAGCAGTACTTC

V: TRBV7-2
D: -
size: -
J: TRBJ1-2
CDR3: CASSQGLDYGYTF
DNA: TGTGCCAGCAGCCAGGGGTTGGACTATGGCTACACCTTC

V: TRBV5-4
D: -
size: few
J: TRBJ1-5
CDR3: CASSLFGAEGSPQHF
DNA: TGTGCCAGCAGCTTGTTTGGCGCCGAGGGATCGCCCCAGCATTTT